A single sample is the source of the 11 T cell receptor beta chains below, sequenced in a study of T cells in Graves' hyperthyroidism and ophthalmopathy. There were TCR beta CDR3 regions amplified from RNA transcripts. During a first-round RT-PCR of the TCR CDR3, the HTBI primer set was used. TCRdb re-called the multiplex PCR reads through MiXCR, storing one row per CDR3 protein. The sample lists about 610,000 distinct CDR3 sequences; over 12% were seen once. Sequenced sample: blood. These receptors all come from a woman between 40 and 55 years old with Graves' ophthalmopathy.

This clonotype was counted between two and nine times. The junction and the germline gene differ at one end; a read error may be behind it. The V gene is TRBV6-1, the J gene TRBJ1-2; D gene unclear. The length of the CDR3 is 12 residues. CDR1 and CDR2 (germline): MNHNS, SASEGT. CDR3 DNA: TGTGCCAGCAGTGAAGGAAATACAGTAATCCTCTTC. It is translated as CASSEGNTVILF.

This clonotype was picked up many times. J is TRBJ2-5 and V is TRBV7-2, with unresolved D. V lost 0 bases and J 2 bases, leaving 10 bases between the germline ends. This CDR3 spans 15 amino acids. Germline CDR1 and CDR2: SGHTA and FQGNSA. CDR3 region: CASSLAKADQETQYF. The CDR3 region has the DNA TGTGCCAGCAGCTTAGCGAAGGCGGATCAAGAGACCCAGTACTTC.

This clonotype has a single count. Just one base apart from a much larger clone, this may be a read error. This sequence joins TRBV12-3 or TRBV12-4 and TRBJ2-7; the match to TRBD2 covers 7 bases. Unmatched junction bases numbered 12, after V lost 6 bases and J lost 7 bases. CDR3 size: 14 residues. The CDR3 nucleotides are TGTGCCAGCAGCAGACGGGGGGTCTCGGGGGAGCAGTACTTC. Encoded protein: CASSRRGVSGEQYF.

This clonotype has at least ten counts. The chain recombines TRBV12-3 or TRBV12-4 with TRBJ2-7; TRBD2 is a possible D gene (5 bases). The CDR3 extends over 14 amino acids. Trimming pared 0 bases from V and 5 bases from J, leaving 11 bases between. CDR3 protein: CASSLALSGNEQYF. The CDR3 DNA is TGTGCCAGCAGTTTAGCGCTTTCGGGAAACGAGCAGTACTTC.

This chain connects TRBV5-6 to TRBJ2-2; possibly TRBD1 or TRBD2 for D (5 bases each). V was cut by 4 bases and J by 1 base, with 14 bases left in between. The CDR3 has 16 amino acids. Germline CDR1 reads SGHDT; CDR2 reads YYEEEE. CDR3 coding DNA: TGTGCCAGCAGCGGGGGTATACGTAAGAACACCGGGGAGCTGTTTTTT. Its protein product is CASSGGIRKNTGELFF. Based on the CDR3 plus reference TRBV5-6 and TRBJ2-2, the full variable domain is DAGVTQSPTHLIKTRGQQVTLRCSPKSGHDTVSWYQQALGQGPQFIFQYYEEEERQRGNFPDRFSGHQFPNYSSELNVNALLLGDSALYLCASSGGIRKNTGELFFGEGSRLTVL.

This clonotype was seen at least ten times. The chain is built from TRBV27 and TRBJ2-2; 14 bases fit TRBD2. The CDR3 covers 15 residues. The germline V gene encodes CDR1 MNHEY and CDR2 SMNVEV (reference sequence). The V and J ends lost 4 bases and 6 bases, in that order; junction bases with no gene match: 1. The CDR3 spells CASSSGLAGAGELFF. The CDR3 DNA follows: TGTGCCAGCAGTTCGGGACTAGCGGGAGCCGGGGAGCTGTTTTTT.

This clonotype has ten or more counts. The gene calls are TRBV12-5 and TRBJ1-1; 10 bases line up with TRBD1. This CDR3 has 13 residues. Germline V CDR1 and CDR2: LGHNT, FRNRAP. V lost 7 bases to trimming and J lost 6 bases; unmatched junction nucleotides: 5. In nucleotides, the CDR3 is TGTGCTAGTGTTCCGGGACAGGGGCCTGAAGCTTTCTTT. Protein sequence: CASVPGQGPEAFF. Variable domain in full (rest from reference TRBV12-5 and TRBJ1-1): DARVTQTPRHKVTEMGQEVTMRCQPILGHNTVFWYRQTMMQGLELLAYFRNRAPLDDSGMPKDRFSAEMPDATLATLKIQPSEPRDSAVYFCASVPGQGPEAFFGQGTRLTVV.

The chain couples TRBV11-2 to TRBJ2-2; D might be TRBD2 (5 bases). In germline, CDR1 is SGHAT, CDR2 FQNNGV. The CDR3 contains 16 residues. V was clipped by 1 base and J by 3 bases, with 12 bases between them. The CDR3 nucleotides read TGTGCCAGCAGCTTAGGGATCGGACTTCACACCGGGGAGCTGTTTTTT. This gives the protein CASSLGIGLHTGELFF. The entire variable domain, with the rest obtained from reference TRBV11-2 and TRBJ2-2, is as follows: EAGVAQSPRYKIIEKRQSVAFWCNPISGHATLYWYQQILGQGPKLLIQFQNNGVVDDSQLPKDRFSAERLKGVDSTLKIQPAKLEDSAVYLCASSLGIGLHTGELFFGEGSRLTVL.

J is TRBJ1-3 and V is TRBV3-1; D is undetermined. The CDR3 spans 15 residues. V shed 0 bases and J shed 3 bases, with 9 bases lying between them. Germline V gives CDR1 LGHDT, CDR2 YNNKEL (reference sequence). As DNA, the CDR3 is TGTGCCAGCAGCCAAGATATCGGGTTTGGAAACACCATATATTTT. Encoded protein: CASSQDIGFGNTIYF.

In its sample, this clonotype was seen many times. The J gene is TRBJ1-2, the V gene TRBV6-2 or TRBV6-3; perhaps TRBD1 as D (5 bases). V lost 4 bases and J 1 base, leaving 13 bases between the germline ends. This CDR3 contains 15 residues. The V gene's germline CDR1 is MNHEY and CDR2 SVGEGT. The CDR3 spells CASSFLRQFNYGYTF. The CDR3 region has the DNA TGTGCCAGCAGTTTTCTCCGACAGTTTAACTATGGCTACACCTTC.

In its sample, this clonotype was seen many times. This chain links TRBV6-2 or TRBV6-3 with TRBJ2-7, with a weak D call TRBD2 (5 bases). V lost 4 bases and J lost 3, with 19 bases in between. This CDR3 region has 16 residues. CDR1 and CDR2 from the germline V gene are MNHEY and SVGEGT. DNA of the CDR3: TGTGCCAGCAGTTTCCCTCGGGGTAGACGAGACTACGAGCAGTACTTC. Amino acids: CASSFPRGRRDYEQYF.